This record covers a single TCR beta chain. V lost 3 bases and J 8 bases, leaving 12 bases between the germline ends. Germline CDR1 is SGHTA and CDR2 is FQGTGA. The CDR3 is 13 amino acids. This sample is part of a study of blood T cell repertoires in COVID-19. Method: immunoSEQ multiplex PCR; TCRdb's copy keeps in-frame clones and lacks some. Here the sample spans under 350,000 clones, about 89% being singletons. The sequenced sample was peripheral blood. The gene calls are TRBV7-3 and TRBJ2-3; D possibly corresponds to TRBD2 (5 bases). This receptor was taken from a man aged 45-60 years with acute or convalescent COVID-19. The CDR3 DNA follows: TGTGCCAGCAGCTTGGGGTTAGGAGGTACGCAGTATTTT. It yields the protein CASSLGLGGTQYF.